This T cell receptor (beta chain) derives from a study of regulatory T cells in long-lasting Graves disease. Study findings and constraints: The persistent group shared 2,500 to 3,000 public clonotypes, more than the roughly 970 shared by new patients.

Time point here: newly diagnosed GD, antithyroid drugs for less than 3 months. The TCR library was made from RNA extracted from PBMCs. This clonotype was detected many times. Its target is unknown. This CDR3 contains 12 residues. The germline CDR1 and CDR2 sequences are MDHEN and SYDVKM. V was cut by 2 bases and J by 8 bases, with 9 bases left in between. For TCR beta, libraries came from iRepertoire HTBI primers and Arm-PCR of CDR3 regions. TCRdb ran MiXCR on the multiplex PCR reads and lists one entry per CDR3 protein. This table has 420,000 or so distinct CDR3 sequences, 16% appearing once. The same data also went into a second study, on T cells in Graves' hyperthyroidism and ophthalmopathy. That publication notes: Hyperthyroidism patients were newly diagnosed, had disease duration under 2 months, and were aged 18 to 65 years.

This TCR was sampled from a young woman with Graves disease. The rearrangement links TRBV28 to TRBJ1-1; D not certain. Sequenced material: peripheral blood mononuclear cells (PBMCs), taken at new diagnosis, from a patient treated with antithyroid drugs. CDR3: CASSLKGREAFF. The CDR3 nucleotides are TGTGCCAGCAGTTTAAAGGGCCGGGAAGCTTTCTTT. The variable domain in full, with the rest retrieved from reference TRBV28 and TRBJ1-1, is DVKVTQSSRYLVKRTGEKVFLECVQDMDHENMFWYRQDPGLGLRLIYFSYDVKMKEKGDIPEGYSVSREKKERFSLILESASTNQTSMYLCASSLKGREAFFGQGTRLTVV.